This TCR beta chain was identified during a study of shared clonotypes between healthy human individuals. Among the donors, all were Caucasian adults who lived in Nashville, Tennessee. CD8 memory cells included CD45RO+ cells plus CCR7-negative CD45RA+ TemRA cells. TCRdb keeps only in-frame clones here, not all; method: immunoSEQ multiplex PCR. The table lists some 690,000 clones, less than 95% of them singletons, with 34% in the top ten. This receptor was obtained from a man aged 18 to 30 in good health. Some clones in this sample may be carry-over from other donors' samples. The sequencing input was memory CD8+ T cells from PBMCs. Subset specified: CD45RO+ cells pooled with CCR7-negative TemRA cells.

The CDR3, as DNA: TGTGCCAGCAGTTTACTACTAGGCTATCAGCCCCAGCATTTT. Its protein is CASSLLLGYQPQHF. The chain couples TRBV27 to TRBJ1-5; D is undetermined. The CDR3 sequence is 14 residues long. Trimming took 2 bases from V and 5 from J, leaving 10 bases between them. Germline V gives CDR1 MNHEY, CDR2 SMNVEV (reference sequence).